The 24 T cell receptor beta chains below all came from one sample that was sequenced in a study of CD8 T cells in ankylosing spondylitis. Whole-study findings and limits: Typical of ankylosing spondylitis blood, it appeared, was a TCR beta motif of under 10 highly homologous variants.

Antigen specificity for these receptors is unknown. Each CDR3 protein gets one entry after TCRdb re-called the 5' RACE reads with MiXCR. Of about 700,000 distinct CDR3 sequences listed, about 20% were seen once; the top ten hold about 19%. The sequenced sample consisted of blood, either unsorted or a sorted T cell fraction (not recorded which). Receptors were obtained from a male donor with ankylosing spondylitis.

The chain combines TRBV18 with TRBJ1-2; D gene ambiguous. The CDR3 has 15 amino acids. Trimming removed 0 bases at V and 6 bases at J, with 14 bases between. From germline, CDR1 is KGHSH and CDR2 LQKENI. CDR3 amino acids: CASSPPAEVIDGYTF. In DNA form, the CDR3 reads TGTGCCAGCTCACCACCGGCCGAGGTCATAGATGGCTACACCTTC.

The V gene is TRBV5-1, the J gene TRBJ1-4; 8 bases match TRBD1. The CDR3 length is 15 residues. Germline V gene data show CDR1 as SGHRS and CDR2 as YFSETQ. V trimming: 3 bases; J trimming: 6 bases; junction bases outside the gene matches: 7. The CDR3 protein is CASSSGGTGDEKLFF. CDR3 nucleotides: TGCGCCAGCAGCTCAGGTGGGACAGGTGATGAAAAACTGTTTTTT.

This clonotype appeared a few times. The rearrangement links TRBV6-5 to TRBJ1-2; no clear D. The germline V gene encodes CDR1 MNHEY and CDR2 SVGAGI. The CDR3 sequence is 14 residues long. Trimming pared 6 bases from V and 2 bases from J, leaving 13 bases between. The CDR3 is CASRYHTGNYGYTF. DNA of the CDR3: TGTGCCAGCAGGTACCACACGGGGAACTATGGCTACACCTTC.

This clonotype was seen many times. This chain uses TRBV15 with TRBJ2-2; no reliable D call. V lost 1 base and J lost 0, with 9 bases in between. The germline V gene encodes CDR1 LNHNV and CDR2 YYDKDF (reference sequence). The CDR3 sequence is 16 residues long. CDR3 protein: CATSRGDGANTGELFF. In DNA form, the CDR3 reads TGTGCCACCAGCAGAGGTGACGGCGCGAACACCGGGGAGCTGTTTTTT.

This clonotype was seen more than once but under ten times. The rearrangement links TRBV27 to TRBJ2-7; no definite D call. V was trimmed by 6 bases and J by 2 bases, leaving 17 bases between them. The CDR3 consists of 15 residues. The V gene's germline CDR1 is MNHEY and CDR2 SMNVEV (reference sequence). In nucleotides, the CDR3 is TGTGCCAGCAGAACTCTCGGAGCAGAGGCCTACGAGCAGTACTTC. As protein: CASRTLGAEAYEQYF.

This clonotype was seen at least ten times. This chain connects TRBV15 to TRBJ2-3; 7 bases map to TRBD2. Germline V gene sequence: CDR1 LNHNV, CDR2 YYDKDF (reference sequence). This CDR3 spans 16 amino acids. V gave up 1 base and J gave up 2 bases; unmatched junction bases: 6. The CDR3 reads CATSRGASGNTDTQYF. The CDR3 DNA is TGTGCCACCAGCAGAGGGGCCAGCGGGAACACAGATACGCAGTATTTT.

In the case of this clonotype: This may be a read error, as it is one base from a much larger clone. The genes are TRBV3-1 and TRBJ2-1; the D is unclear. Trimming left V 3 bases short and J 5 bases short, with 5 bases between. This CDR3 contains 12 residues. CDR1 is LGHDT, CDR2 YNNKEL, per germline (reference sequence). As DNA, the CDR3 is TGTGCCAGCAGCCACGGGCACAATGAGCAGTTCTTC. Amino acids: CASSHGHNEQFF.

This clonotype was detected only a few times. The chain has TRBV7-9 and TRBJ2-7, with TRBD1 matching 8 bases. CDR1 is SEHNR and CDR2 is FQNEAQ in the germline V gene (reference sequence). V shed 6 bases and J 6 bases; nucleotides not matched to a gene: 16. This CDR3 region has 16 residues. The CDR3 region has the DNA TGTGCCAGCAGTCCCTCGTCAGGGGGCACAGGTAGCGAGCAGTACTTC. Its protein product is CASSPSSGGTGSEQYF.

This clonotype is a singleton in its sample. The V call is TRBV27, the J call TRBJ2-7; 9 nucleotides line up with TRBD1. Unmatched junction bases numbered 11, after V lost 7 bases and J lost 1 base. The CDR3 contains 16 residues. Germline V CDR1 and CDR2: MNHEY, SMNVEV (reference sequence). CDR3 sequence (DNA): TGTGCCAGCACTAATCTACCGGGACAGGGTTCCTACGAGCAGTACTTC. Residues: CASTNLPGQGSYEQYF.

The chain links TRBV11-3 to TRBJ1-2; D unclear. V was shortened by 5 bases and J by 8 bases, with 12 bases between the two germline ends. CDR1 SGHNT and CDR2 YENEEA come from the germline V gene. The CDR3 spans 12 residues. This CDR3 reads CASSPDRRGYTF. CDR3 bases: TGTGCCAGCAGCCCGGACCGCCGGGGCTACACCTTC.

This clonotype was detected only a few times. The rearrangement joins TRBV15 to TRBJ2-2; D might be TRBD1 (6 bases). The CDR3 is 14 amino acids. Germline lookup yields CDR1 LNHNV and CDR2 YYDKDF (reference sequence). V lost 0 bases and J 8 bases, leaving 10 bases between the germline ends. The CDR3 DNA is TGTGCCACCAGCAGAGATTGGACAGAAGGGGAGCTGTTTTTT. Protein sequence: CATSRDWTEGELFF.

As DNA, the CDR3 is TGTGCCAGCAGTGGGGAGGCGCTGAACACTGAAGCTTTCTTT. Translated, it gives CASSGEALNTEAFF. The chain couples TRBV2 to TRBJ1-1; D call uncertain. The CDR3 is 14 residues long. Between the trimmed V and J ends, which lost 4 bases and 0 bases, there was a span of 9 bases. Germline V gives CDR1 SNHLY, CDR2 FYNNEI. The whole variable domain, remainder taken from reference TRBV2 and TRBJ1-1, is EPEVTQTPSHQVTQMGQEVILRCVPISNHLYFYWYRQILGQKVEFLVSFYNNEISEKSEIFDDQFSVERPDGSNFTLKIRSTKLEDSAMYFCASSGEALNTEAFFGQGTRLTVV.

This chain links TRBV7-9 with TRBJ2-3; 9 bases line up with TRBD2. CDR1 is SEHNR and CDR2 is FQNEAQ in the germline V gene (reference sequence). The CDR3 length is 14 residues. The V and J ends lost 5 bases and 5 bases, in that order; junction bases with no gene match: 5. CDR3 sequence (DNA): TGTGCCAGCAGCCGACTAGCGGAGAGAGATACGCAGTATTTT. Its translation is CASSRLAERDTQYF.

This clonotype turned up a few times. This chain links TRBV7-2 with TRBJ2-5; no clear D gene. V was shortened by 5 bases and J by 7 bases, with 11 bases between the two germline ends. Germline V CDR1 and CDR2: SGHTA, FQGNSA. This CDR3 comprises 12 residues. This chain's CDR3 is CASSLKDGTQYF. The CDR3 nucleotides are TGTGCCAGCAGCCTCAAAGATGGGACCCAGTACTTC.

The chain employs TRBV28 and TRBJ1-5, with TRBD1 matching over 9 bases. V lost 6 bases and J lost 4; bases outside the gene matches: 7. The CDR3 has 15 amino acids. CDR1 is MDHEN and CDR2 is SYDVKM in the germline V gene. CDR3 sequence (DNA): TGTGCCAGCAGGCCGGGACAGGGTGTGAATCAGCCCCAGCATTTT. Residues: CASRPGQGVNQPQHF.

The CDR3 bases are TGTGCCAGCAGCTTAGGCAAGGGAACCGGGGAGCTGTTTTTT. Its translation is CASSLGKGTGELFF. V is TRBV7-9 and J is TRBJ2-2, with D unclear. The germline V gene has CDR1 SEHNR and CDR2 FQNEAQ (reference sequence). The CDR3 is made up of 14 amino acids. With 1 base removed from V and 5 bases from J, the gap between germline ends came to 8 bases.

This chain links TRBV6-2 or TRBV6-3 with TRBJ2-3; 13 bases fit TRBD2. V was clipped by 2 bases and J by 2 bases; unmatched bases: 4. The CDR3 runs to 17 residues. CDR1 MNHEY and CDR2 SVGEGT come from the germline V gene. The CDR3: CASSYQLAGGLTDTQYF. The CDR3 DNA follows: TGTGCCAGCAGTTACCAACTAGCGGGGGGGCTCACAGATACGCAGTATTTT.

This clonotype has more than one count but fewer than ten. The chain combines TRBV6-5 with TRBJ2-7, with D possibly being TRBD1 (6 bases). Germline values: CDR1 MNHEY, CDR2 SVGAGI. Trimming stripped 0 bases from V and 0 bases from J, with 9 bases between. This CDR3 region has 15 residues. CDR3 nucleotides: TGTGCCAGCAGTTACTCCGGGACACCCTCCTACGAGCAGTACTTC. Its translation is CASSYSGTPSYEQYF.

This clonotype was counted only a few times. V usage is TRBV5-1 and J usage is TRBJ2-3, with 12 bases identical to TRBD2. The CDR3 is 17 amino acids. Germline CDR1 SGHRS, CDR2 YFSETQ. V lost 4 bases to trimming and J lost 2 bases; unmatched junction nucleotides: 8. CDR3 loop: CASSAQLAGGPTDTQYF. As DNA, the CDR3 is TGCGCCAGCAGCGCCCAACTAGCGGGGGGCCCCACAGATACGCAGTATTTT. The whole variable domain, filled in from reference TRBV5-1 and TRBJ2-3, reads KAGVTQTPRYLIKTRGQQVTLSCSPISGHRSVSWYQQTPGQGLQFLFEYFSETQRNKGNFPGRFSGRQFSNSRSEMNVSTLELGDSALYLCASSAQLAGGPTDTQYFGPGTRLTVL.

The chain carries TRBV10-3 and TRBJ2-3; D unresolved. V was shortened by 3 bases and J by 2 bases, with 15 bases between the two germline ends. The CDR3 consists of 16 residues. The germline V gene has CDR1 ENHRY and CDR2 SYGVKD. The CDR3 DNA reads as TGTGCCATCAGTGACCCCCCCGGAGATACCACAGATACGCAGTATTTT. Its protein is CAISDPPGDTTDTQYF.

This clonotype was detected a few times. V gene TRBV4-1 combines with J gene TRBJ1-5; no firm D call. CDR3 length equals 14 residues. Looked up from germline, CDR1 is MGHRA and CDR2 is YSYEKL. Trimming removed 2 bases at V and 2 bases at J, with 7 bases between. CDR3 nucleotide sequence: TGCGCCAGCAGCCAACAACGCGGCAATCAGCCCCAGCATTTT. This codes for CASSQQRGNQPQHF.

CDR3 coding DNA: TGCAGTGCTAGAGTGGCGGGGTCTAGCACAGATACGCAGTATTTT. It encodes CSARVAGSSTDTQYF. The chain couples TRBV20-1 to TRBJ2-3; D might be TRBD2 (6 bases). Trimming stripped 1 base from V and 0 bases from J, with 11 bases between. The germline gives CDR1 DFQATT, CDR2 SNEGSKA (reference sequence). The CDR3 has 15 residues.

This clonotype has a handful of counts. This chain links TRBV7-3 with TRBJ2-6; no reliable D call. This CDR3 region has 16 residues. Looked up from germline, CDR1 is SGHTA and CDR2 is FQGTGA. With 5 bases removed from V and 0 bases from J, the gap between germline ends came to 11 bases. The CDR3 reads CASSLTASSGANVLTF. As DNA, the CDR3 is TGTGCCAGCAGCCTTACGGCCTCCTCTGGGGCCAACGTCCTGACTTTC.

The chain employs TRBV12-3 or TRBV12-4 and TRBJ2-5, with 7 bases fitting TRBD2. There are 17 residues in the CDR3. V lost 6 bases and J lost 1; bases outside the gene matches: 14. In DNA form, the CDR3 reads TGTGCCAGCAGCCCCGATCAGCGGGACTCCCTCCAAGAGACCCAGTACTTC. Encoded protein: CASSPDQRDSLQETQYF.